This T cell receptor (beta chain) was documented in a study of blood T cell repertoires in COVID-19. Whole-study context: Nucleic acid was either cDNA or gDNA, and it came from T cells, B-cell-depleted T cells, or PBMCs.

As originally analysed: Quantification of nucleated cells was approximated via reference gene primer amplification. Some clones are missing from TCRdb's copy, which holds only in-frame ones; the method was immunoSEQ multiplex PCR. The V and J calls and clone size were taken over from that table, and D and trimming were inferred from the DNA. The data contain roughly 87,000 clones, 70% to 85% of them singletons. The receptor's source is a woman in her sixties with acute or convalescent COVID-19. Sequenced: peripheral blood.

CDR3 DNA sequence: TGTGCCAGCAGCTCCCGGGACACCTCAACTAATGAAAAACTGTTTTTT. Translating gives CASSSRDTSTNEKLFF. The chain joins TRBV7-9 to TRBJ1-4; D might be TRBD1 (6 bases). Germline V gene sequence: CDR1 SEHNR, CDR2 FQNEAQ (reference sequence). Deletions cut 4 bases from V and 0 bases from J, with 12 bases between. This CDR3 has 16 amino acids.